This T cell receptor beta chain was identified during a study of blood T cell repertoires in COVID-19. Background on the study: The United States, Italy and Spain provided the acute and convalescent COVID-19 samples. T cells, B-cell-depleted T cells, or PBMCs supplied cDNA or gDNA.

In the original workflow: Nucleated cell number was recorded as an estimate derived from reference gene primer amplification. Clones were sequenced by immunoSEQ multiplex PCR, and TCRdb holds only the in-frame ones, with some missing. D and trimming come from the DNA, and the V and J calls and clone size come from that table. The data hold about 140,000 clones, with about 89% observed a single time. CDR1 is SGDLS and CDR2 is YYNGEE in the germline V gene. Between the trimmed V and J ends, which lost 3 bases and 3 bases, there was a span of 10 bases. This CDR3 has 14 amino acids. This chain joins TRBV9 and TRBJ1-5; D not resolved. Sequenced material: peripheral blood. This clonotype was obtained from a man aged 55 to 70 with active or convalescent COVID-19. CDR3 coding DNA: TGTGCCAGCAGCGAGGAGGGAATCAATCAGCCCCAGCATTTT. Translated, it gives CASSEEGINQPQHF.